The 16 T cell receptor beta chains given below trace back to one sample, sequenced in a study of cytomegalovirus exposure and HLA in healthy donors. A multiplex PCR was run with 60 Vbeta primers and 13 Jbeta primers. The method was immunoSEQ multiplex PCR; TCRdb's version includes in-frame clones alone and lacks a portion of them. The sample lists 130,000 to 150,000 clones, less than 85% occurring once. Sequencing input: PBMCs. The receptor source for this set is a man in his forties in good health and CMV-seropositive.

The V gene is TRBV30, the J gene TRBJ1-1, with TRBD1 identical over 7 bases. The trim removed 3 bases at V and 4 bases at J, leaving 5 bases unmatched. This CDR3 has 13 amino acids. CDR1 and CDR2 from the germline V gene are GTSNPN and SVGIG (reference sequence). The CDR3 DNA sequence: TGTGCCTGGAGAAAAGGGGGCTTCACTGAAGCTTTCTTT. Residues: CAWRKGGFTEAFF.

This clone was detected only once. The V gene is TRBV2, the J gene TRBJ2-7, with TRBD2 matching 9 bases. CDR3 length equals 14 residues. Germline V lookup: CDR1 SNHLY, CDR2 FYNNEI. Trimming took 4 bases from V and 6 from J; bases not matched to a gene: 7. In DNA, the CDR3 is TGTGCCAGCAGTGGGGCGGGAGGGTCTGGCGAGCAGTACTTC. Translated, it gives CASSGAGGSGEQYF. The variable domain in full, completed from reference TRBV2 and TRBJ2-7, reads EPEVTQTPSHQVTQMGQEVILRCVPISNHLYFYWYRQILGQKVEFLVSFYNNEISEKSEIFDDQFSVERPDGSNFTLKIRSTKLEDSAMYFCASSGAGGSGEQYFGPGTRLTVT.

The rearrangement links TRBV4-3 to TRBJ2-1; 8 nucleotides align to TRBD2. The germline gives CDR1 LGHNA, CDR2 YSLEER. This CDR3 comprises 18 residues. The V gene end was trimmed by 0 bases and the J gene end by 5 bases; junction bases not matched to a gene: 12. The CDR3 bases are TGCGCCAGCAGCCAAGAGAACCGTCCGGGACTAGAGCACAATGAGCAGTTCTTC. It codes for CASSQENRPGLEHNEQFF.

This sequence joins TRBV18 and TRBJ1-1; D call uncertain. The CDR3 covers 13 residues. Germline lookup yields CDR1 KGHSH and CDR2 LQKENI. V lost 4 bases, J lost 7 bases, and 13 bases lay in between. The chain's CDR3 is CASSRTSVIEAFF. The CDR3 DNA reads TGTGCCAGCTCACGTACAAGCGTAATTGAAGCTTTCTTT.

J is TRBJ1-1 and V is TRBV28; D is uncertain. The CDR3 covers 13 residues. The ends were cut back, 6 bases at V and 3 bases at J, with 11 bases in the middle. Germline V gives CDR1 MDHEN, CDR2 SYDVKM. CDR3 sequence reads: CASSPLLYTEAFF. In DNA, the CDR3 is TGTGCCAGCAGCCCACTCCTTTACACTGAAGCTTTCTTT.

This chain connects TRBV11-3 to TRBJ2-1, with D tentatively TRBD1 (6 bases). V was shortened by 1 base and J by 3 bases, with 19 bases between the two germline ends. This CDR3 spans 18 amino acids. Germline V CDR1 and CDR2: SGHNT, YENEEA. For the CDR3, the DNA is TGTGCCAGCAGCTTAGGAAGAGCAGGGACAAGAGACTACAATGAGCAGTTCTTC. Residues: CASSLGRAGTRDYNEQFF. Supplemented by reference TRBV11-3 and TRBJ2-1, the full variable domain reads EAGVVQSPRYKIIEKKQPVAFWCNPISGHNTLYWYLQNLGQGPELLIRYENEEAVDDSQLPKDRFSAERLKGVDSTLKIQPAELGDSAVYLCASSLGRAGTRDYNEQFFGPGTRLTVL.

The V call is TRBV19, the J call TRBJ1-4; a possible D gene is TRBD1 (5 bases). The germline gives CDR1 LNHDA, CDR2 SQIVND (reference sequence). V was trimmed by 7 bases and J by 6 bases, leaving 15 bases between them. This CDR3 is built from 14 residues. This CDR3 is CASTLGPWDEKLFF. The CDR3 coding sequence is TGTGCCAGTACCCTGGGGCCGTGGGATGAAAAACTGTTTTTT.

V is TRBV7-8 and J is TRBJ2-7; 13 bases agree with TRBD2. CDR3 length equals 18 residues. Per germline, CDR1 SGHVS and CDR2 FQNEAQ. V lost 4 bases, J lost 1 base, and 10 bases stayed unmatched. The CDR3 nucleotides read TGTGCCAGCAGCTGGACTACTAGCGGGGGGGCCGAATCCTACGAGCAGTACTTC. It yields the protein CASSWTTSGGAESYEQYF.

The V and J genes are TRBV2 and TRBJ1-1, with a tentative D call TRBD1 (5 bases). Germline values: CDR1 SNHLY, CDR2 FYNNEI. The CDR3 spans 17 residues. The V gene lost 3 bases and the J gene lost 0 bases, with 17 bases spanning the gap. The CDR3 bases are TGTGCCAGCAGTGATGCCGGGGGGGGACTCATGAACACTGAAGCTTTCTTT. Translated, it gives CASSDAGGGLMNTEAFF.

This chain connects TRBV4-3 to TRBJ1-1; the D gene is possibly TRBD1 (5 bases). Trimming cost V 5 bases and J 3 bases, with 13 bases left between them. This CDR3 has 14 residues. Germline lookup yields CDR1 LGHNA and CDR2 YSLEER. The CDR3 is CASSTRSGHTEAFF. In DNA, the CDR3 is TGCGCCAGCAGCACCCGGTCAGGGCACACTGAAGCTTTCTTT.

CDR3 bases: TGTGCCAGCAGCCCAACAGGCTCGGCAGGGAACTATTACGAGCAGTACTTC. Translated, it gives CASSPTGSAGNYYEQYF. This rearrangement joins TRBV21-1 to TRBJ2-7; TRBD1 is the table's D call, not checked against the DNA. TRBV21-1 is a recognized pseudogene. This CDR3 is 17 amino acids long.

J is TRBJ1-5 and V is TRBV7-8; the D gene is possibly TRBD1 (5 bases). CDR3 length: 13 residues. Between the trimmed V and J ends, which lost 5 bases and 4 bases, there was a span of 9 bases. Germline CDR1 is SGHVS and CDR2 is FQNEAQ. The chain's CDR3 is CASSQGTNQPQHF. As DNA, the CDR3 is TGTGCCAGCAGCCAGGGAACAAATCAGCCCCAGCATTTT.

The chain employs TRBV29-1 and TRBJ2-1; D perhaps matches TRBD2 (7 bases). CDR3 length: 15 amino acids. Germline V gene sequence: CDR1 SQVTM, CDR2 ANQGSEA. V was clipped by 3 bases and J by 4 bases, with 16 bases between them. The CDR3 nucleotides are TGCAGCGTTGAGGGCGGGGGCCAGATTTACAATGAGCAGTTCTTC. Translating it yields CSVEGGGQIYNEQFF.

The chain combines TRBV5-6 with TRBJ1-2, with D unclear. V shed 1 base and J shed 9 bases, with 10 bases lying between them. The CDR3 extends over 12 amino acids. Looked up from germline, CDR1 is SGHDT and CDR2 is YYEEEE. The CDR3 DNA reads TGTGCCAGCAGCTTGCGGGTAGGAAGCTACACCTTC. Translation: CASSLRVGSYTF.

The chain carries TRBV6-5 and TRBJ2-7, with a weak D call TRBD2 (5 bases). V was clipped by 2 bases and J by 4 bases, with 15 bases between them. There are 15 residues in the CDR3. The germline gives CDR1 MNHEY, CDR2 SVGAGI. The CDR3 here is CASSYLGSGVYEQYF. DNA for the CDR3: TGTGCCAGCAGTTACCTCGGCAGCGGAGTATACGAGCAGTACTTC.

This clone was observed a single time. The CDR3 DNA reads TGTGCCATCAGTGAGTCGGCCGACAGGGTCGAAAAACTGTTTTTT. Its protein is CAISESADRVEKLFF. J is TRBJ1-4 and V is TRBV10-3; 7 bases are shared with TRBD1. The CDR3 contains 15 residues. Germline CDR1 ENHRY, CDR2 SYGVKD. J gave up 8 bases and V 0 bases, and 6 bases lay outside the gene matches.